This TCR beta chain was retrieved from a study of blood T cells in healthy people across ages. A second PCR of roughly 7 to 11 cycles used a sample-barcoded 5' primer and a J-beta primer mix. TCRdb called the 5' RACE reads again in MiXCR, with one record for every CDR3 protein. The sample shows 500,000 to 550,000 distinct CDR3 sequences, under 30% of them seen only once. The CDR3 spans 15 residues. V lost 1 base and J 1 base, leaving 7 bases between the germline ends. Germline lookup yields CDR1 MNHEY and CDR2 SMNVEV (reference sequence). The data were also submitted as part of a second study, on T cells of mothers and their children. That source reports: A few healthy Caucasian mothers, along with their six children, were the donors. Whatever RNA was extracted went entirely into cDNA synthesis, at roughly 1.5 ug per 15 ul.

The sequence was obtained from a boy aged 5-17 years in good health. The genes are TRBV27 and TRBJ2-2; D unclear. The specimen sequenced was blood. The CDR3 sequence is CASSLYRENTGELFF. The CDR3 bases are TGTGCCAGCAGTTTATACAGAGAGAACACCGGGGAGCTGTTTTTT.